This TCR beta chain was sequenced during a study of CD4 T cell repertoires in COVID-19. For the study at large: CFSE-low cells expanded about nine days with IL-2, then restimulated with other coronavirus spikes. The study, taken as a whole, reports: Sharing of several most expanded SARS-CoV-2-reactive clonotypes across memory subsets suggested intraclonal diversification. SARS-CoV and/or HKU1 spike cultures shared between 7 and 25% of SARS-CoV-2 clonotypes.

The memory T cells were sequenced right after ex vivo isolation, without culture. Comments on this clone: Its specificity is not known.

V gave up 4 bases and J gave up 3 bases; unmatched junction bases: 7. The CDR3 length is 16 residues. Germline CDR1 SGHRS, CDR2 YFSETQ. Sequencing was performed with immunoSEQ multiplex PCR; in TCRdb, only in-frame clones are kept and a portion is missing. This sample yields approximately 24,000 clones, of which about 94% are seen a single time; about 0.66% belongs to the top ten. This clonotype was sampled from a human donor who had COVID-19. The source was circulating follicular helper CD4+ T cells (cTfh) from blood, collected before the COVID-19 pandemic. J is TRBJ2-3 and V is TRBV5-1, with 11 bases fitting TRBD1. CDR3 bases: TGCGCCAGCAGCCCCTTAGGGACAGGGGGAACAGATACGCAGTATTTT. Translated: CASSPLGTGGTDTQYF.